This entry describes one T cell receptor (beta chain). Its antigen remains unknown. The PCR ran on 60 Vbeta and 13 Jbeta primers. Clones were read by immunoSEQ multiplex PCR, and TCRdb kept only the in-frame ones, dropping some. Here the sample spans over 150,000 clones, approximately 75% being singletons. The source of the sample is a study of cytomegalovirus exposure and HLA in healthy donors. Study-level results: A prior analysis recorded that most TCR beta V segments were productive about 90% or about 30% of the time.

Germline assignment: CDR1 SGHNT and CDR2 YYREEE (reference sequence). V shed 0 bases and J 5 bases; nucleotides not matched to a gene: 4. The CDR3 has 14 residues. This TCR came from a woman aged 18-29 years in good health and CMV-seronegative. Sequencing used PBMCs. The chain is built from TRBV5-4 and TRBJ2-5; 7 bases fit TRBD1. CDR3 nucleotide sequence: TGTGCCAGCAGCTTGGACAGGGGTCGGGAGACCCAGTACTTC. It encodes CASSLDRGRETQYF.